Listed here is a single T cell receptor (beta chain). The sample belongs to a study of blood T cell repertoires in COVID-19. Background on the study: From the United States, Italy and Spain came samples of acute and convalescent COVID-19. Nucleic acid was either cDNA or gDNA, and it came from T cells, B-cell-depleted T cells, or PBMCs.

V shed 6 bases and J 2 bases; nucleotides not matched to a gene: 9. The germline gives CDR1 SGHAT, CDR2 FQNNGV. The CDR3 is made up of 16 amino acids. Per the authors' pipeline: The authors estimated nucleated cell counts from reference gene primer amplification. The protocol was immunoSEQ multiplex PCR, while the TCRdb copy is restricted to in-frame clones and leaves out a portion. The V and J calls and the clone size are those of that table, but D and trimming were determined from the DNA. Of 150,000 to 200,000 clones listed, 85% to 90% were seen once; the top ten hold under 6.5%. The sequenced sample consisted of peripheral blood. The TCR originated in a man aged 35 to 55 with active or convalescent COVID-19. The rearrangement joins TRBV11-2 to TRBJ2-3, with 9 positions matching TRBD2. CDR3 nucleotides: TGTGCCAGCAGACAGAACCCGGGACTAGCCACAGATACGCAGTATTTT. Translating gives CASRQNPGLATDTQYF.